These 9 T cell receptor beta chains were sequenced from one sample in a study of patients and donors after allogeneic stem cell transplantation. MiXCR, applied by TCRdb to the RT-PCR reads, yields one record per CDR3 protein. The table has approximately 60,000 distinct CDR3 sequences, about an eighth seen once. Material for sequencing was blood, either unsorted or a sorted T cell fraction (not recorded which). The receptors come from a human donor who was either an allogeneic HSCT recipient or a stem cell or donor lymphocyte infusion donor (not recorded which). It is not recorded whose cells these are; they may come from a transplant donor.

Many counts were recorded for this clonotype. This chain links TRBV6-5 with TRBJ1-2; 11 positions agree with TRBD1. V lost 0 bases, J lost 5 bases, and 8 bases stayed unmatched. The CDR3 length is 17 residues. The germline CDR1 and CDR2 sequences are MNHEY and SVGAGI. CDR3 sequence reads: CASSYSSGQGVDYGYTF. DNA of the CDR3: TGTGCCAGCAGTTACTCCTCGGGACAGGGGGTGGATTATGGCTACACCTTC.

A few counts support this clonotype. The rearrangement uses TRBV19 and TRBJ2-1; TRBD2 agrees at 9 bases. This CDR3 is built from 15 residues. Losses at the gene ends were 5 bases for V and 4 bases for J; bases not matched to a gene: 6. Germline V CDR1 and CDR2: LNHDA, SQIVND (reference sequence). CDR3 nucleotides: TGTGCCAGTAGTGGGCGGGAGGGGATGTACAATGAGCAGTTCTTC. Encoded protein: CASSGREGMYNEQFF.

This clonotype was recorded many times. This chain uses TRBV12-3 or TRBV12-4 with TRBJ2-3, with 9 bases identical to TRBD2. After removal of 5 bases from V and 2 bases from J, the junction contained 5 bases not matched to a gene. The CDR3 has 15 amino acids. The CDR3 region is CASSPTSGNTDTQYF. The CDR3 DNA sequence: TGTGCCAGCAGTCCGACTAGCGGAAACACAGATACGCAGTATTTT.

This clonotype showed up just a few times. CDR3 residues: CASRIRAGGNQPQHF. In nucleotides, the CDR3 is TGTGCAAGTCGCATCCGGGCCGGAGGCAATCAGCCCCAGCATTTT. V is TRBV12-2 and J is TRBJ1-5; the listed D gene, TRBD1, was not tested against the DNA. TRBV12-2 is labeled a pseudogene. The CDR3 sequence is 15 residues long.

The table lists this clonotype with many counts. The rearrangement uses TRBV6-5 and TRBJ1-4; tentative D call: TRBD1 (6 bases). Per the germline V gene, CDR1 is MNHEY and CDR2 is SVGAGI. The V and J ends lost 1 base and 8 bases respectively, with 14 bases between them. The CDR3 totals 15 residues. CDR3 in amino acids: CASSYFPGAREKLFF. The CDR3 region has the DNA TGTGCCAGCAGTTACTTTCCGGGGGCGAGGGAAAAACTGTTTTTT.

This clonotype was seen repeatedly, ten times or more. The chain couples TRBV21-1 to TRBJ1-3. TRBV21-1 is flagged as a pseudogene. This CDR3 region has 15 residues. CDR3 nucleotide sequence: TGTGCCAGCAGCAAAGAGGACAGCTCTGGAAACACCATATATTTT. This codes for CASSKEDSSGNTIYF.

This chain uses TRBV20-1 with TRBJ2-3, with TRBD1 as a possible D gene (6 bases). The CDR3 has 13 residues. Trimming pared 3 bases from V and 0 bases from J, leaving 7 bases between. Germline V gene data show CDR1 as DFQATT and CDR2 as SNEGSKA (reference sequence). The CDR3 bases are TGCAGTGCTAGGGACAGTAGCACAGATACGCAGTATTTT. This codes for CSARDSSTDTQYF.

There are a few counts of this clonotype. The chain couples TRBV6-5 to TRBJ1-1; D is possibly TRBD1 (5 bases). Germline CDR1 is MNHEY and CDR2 is SVGAGI. The CDR3 sequence is 15 residues long. Trimming cost V 0 bases and J 3 bases, with 11 bases left between them. The chain's CDR3 is CASSYSAGGDTEAFF. As DNA, the CDR3 is TGTGCCAGCAGTTACTCCGCCGGGGGAGACACTGAAGCTTTCTTT.

This sequence joins TRBV15 and TRBJ2-1, with D possibly matching TRBD1 (5 bases). Germline values: CDR1 LNHNV, CDR2 YYDKDF (reference sequence). This CDR3 has 13 residues. With 1 base removed from V and 7 bases from J, the gap between germline ends came to 8 bases. The CDR3 sequence is CATSRGGLNEQFF. CDR3 DNA: TGTGCCACCAGCAGAGGGGGCCTGAATGAGCAGTTCTTC.